This T cell receptor (beta chain) came from a study of T cell responses to AZD1222 COVID-19 vaccine. Germline values: CDR1 SGHDT, CDR2 YYEEEE. Deletions cut 4 bases from V and 8 bases from J, with 13 bases between. This CDR3 spans 12 amino acids. Generated by immunoSEQ multiplex PCR, the TCRdb table keeps only in-frame clones and is missing some. This sample has roughly 97,000 clones, with around nine tenths found just once. This sequence joins TRBV5-6 and TRBJ2-7; D is tentatively TRBD1 or TRBD2 (5 bases each). The sequences come from peripheral blood, collected 28 days after the second dose of the MenACWY control vaccine. This TCR was sampled from an adult who received the MenACWY meningococcal vaccine as a control. CDR3 protein: CASSRVSGQQYF. For the CDR3, the DNA is TGTGCCAGCAGCCGAGTCTCGGGGCAGCAGTACTTC.